The 24 T cell receptor beta chains below were found in one sample sequenced in a study of T cells after yellow fever vaccination. TCRdb recomputed calls from the 5' RACE reads with MiXCR, one row per CDR3 protein. The sample records a few hundred thousand distinct CDR3 sequences, 6.9% being singletons. The source was CD4+ T cells sorted from PBMCs, collected 15 days after the yellow fever booster vaccination. These receptor sequences come from a man under 40 who received the YFV17D yellow fever vaccine.

This rearrangement joins TRBV19 to TRBJ2-3; tentative D call: TRBD1 (6 bases). V lost 6 bases, J lost 5 bases, and 15 bases lay in between. Germline lookup yields CDR1 LNHDA and CDR2 SQIVND (reference sequence). This CDR3 is 14 amino acids long. CDR3 sequence: CASRPTGKIDTQYF. CDR3 in DNA: TGTGCCAGTAGGCCCACAGGGAAGATAGATACGCAGTATTTT.

This clonotype was recorded at least ten times. This rearrangement joins TRBV5-6 to TRBJ2-4; D tentatively fits TRBD1 or TRBD2 (5 bases each). The CDR3 sequence is 15 residues long. Germline V gives CDR1 SGHDT, CDR2 YYEEEE. Trimming pared 0 bases from V and 4 bases from J, leaving 11 bases between. The CDR3 DNA follows: TGTGCCAGCAGCTTGGCGGGGACGGTGAAAAACATTCAGTACTTC. It yields the protein CASSLAGTVKNIQYF. The whole variable domain, filled in from reference TRBV5-6 and TRBJ2-4, reads DAGVTQSPTHLIKTRGQQVTLRCSPKSGHDTVSWYQQALGQGPQFIFQYYEEEERQRGNFPDRFSGHQFPNYSSELNVNALLLGDSALYLCASSLAGTVKNIQYFGAGTRLSVL.

As to this clonotype: Germline is not matched at one junction end, which may reflect a read error. The chain employs TRBV10-3 and TRBJ1-1, with D possibly being TRBD1 (5 bases). The CDR3 covers 17 residues. Germline CDR1 reads ENHRY; CDR2 reads SYGVKD. The CDR3, as DNA: TGTACCATCAGTTTAGGGGAGGGGCTCAGAGGGAACACTGAAGCTTTCTTT. Protein sequence: CTISLGEGLRGNTEAFF.

V is TRBV5-1 and J is TRBJ2-5; a weak D match, TRBD1 (5 bases). From germline, CDR1 is SGHRS and CDR2 YFSETQ. Trimming cost V 4 bases and J 5 bases, with 18 bases left between them. The CDR3 is 15 residues long. CDR3 sequence reads: CASSIAQGTSETQYF. The CDR3 DNA follows: TGCGCCAGCAGCATCGCCCAGGGAACGAGTGAGACCCAGTACTTC.

This chain connects TRBV5-1 to TRBJ2-5, with TRBD2 matching 10 bases. CDR1 is SGHRS and CDR2 is YFSETQ in the germline V gene. V lost 1 base and J lost 5; bases outside the gene matches: 5. The CDR3 contains 15 residues. The CDR3 region has the DNA TGCGCCAGCAGCTTGAGCGGGAGGGCCTATGAGACCCAGTACTTC. Its translation is CASSLSGRAYETQYF.

V gene TRBV7-2 combines with J gene TRBJ2-2; D is possibly TRBD1 (6 bases). V lost 5 bases to trimming and J lost 4 bases, with 20 bases between them. The CDR3 has 17 amino acids. The germline V gene has CDR1 SGHTA and CDR2 FQGNSA. The CDR3 coding sequence is TGTGCCAGCAGCCCTACAGGGCCCCCGGGTGGCACCGGGGAGCTGTTTTTT. It translates to CASSPTGPPGGTGELFF. The full variable domain, in which reference TRBV7-2 and TRBJ2-2 provide the parts outside the CDR3, is GAGVSQSPSNKVTEKGKDVELRCDPISGHTALYWYRQSLGQGLEFLIYFQGNSAPDKSGLPSDRFSAERTGGSVSTLTIQRTQQEDSAVYLCASSPTGPPGGTGELFFGEGSRLTVL.

The sample holds many counts of this clonotype. The CDR3 loop reads CASSSRRGMRNSPLHF. The CDR3 DNA sequence: TGTGCCAGCAGTTCTCGTCGGGGTATGCGTAATTCACCCCTCCACTTT. The V and J genes are TRBV12-3 or TRBV12-4 and TRBJ1-6; D gene unclear. V was trimmed by 4 bases and J by 6 bases, leaving 16 bases between them. CDR3 length equals 16 residues.

This clonotype appeared many times. V and J are TRBV7-9 and TRBJ2-5; D is ambiguous. This CDR3 comprises 14 residues. CDR1 and CDR2 from the germline V gene are SEHNR and FQNEAQ (reference sequence). The V end lost 5 bases, the J end lost 5 bases, and 15 bases lay between the germline ends. The CDR3 protein is CASSPLGDGETQYF. In DNA, the CDR3 is TGTGCCAGCAGCCCTCTGGGTGACGGTGAGACCCAGTACTTC. The full variable domain, rest sourced from reference TRBV7-9 and TRBJ2-5, is DTGVSQNPRHKITKRGQNVTFRCDPISEHNRLYWYRQTLGQGPEFLTYFQNEAQLEKSRLLSDRFSAERPKGSFSTLEIQRTEQGDSAMYLCASSPLGDGETQYFGPGTRLLVL.

This clonotype has more than one count but fewer than ten. The J gene is TRBJ2-2, the V gene TRBV7-6; a weak D match, TRBD1 (6 bases). This CDR3 has 14 residues. Trimming shortened V by 5 bases and J by 1 base, and 8 bases separated the two germline ends. CDR1 is SGHVS, CDR2 FNYEAQ, per germline. CDR3 loop: CASSQGQNTGELFF. CDR3 bases: TGTGCCAGCAGCCAGGGACAGAACACCGGGGAGCTGTTTTTT.

This clonotype was seen more than once but under ten times. J is TRBJ2-7 and V is TRBV6-5, with a possible D match to TRBD1 (6 bases). Germline CDR1 MNHEY, CDR2 SVGAGI. Trimming removed 5 bases at V and 2 bases at J, with 10 bases between. The length of the CDR3 is 13 residues. The CDR3 is CASSRTDAYEQYF. In DNA, the CDR3 is TGTGCCAGCAGTCGGACAGATGCCTACGAGCAGTACTTC.

This clonotype was seen only a few times. The chain links TRBV5-1 to TRBJ2-3; D gene ambiguous. The CDR3 has 12 residues. Germline CDR1 is SGHRS and CDR2 is YFSETQ. V was clipped by 0 bases and J by 9 bases, with 8 bases between them. The CDR3 region has the DNA TGCGCCAGCAGCTTGGCAGTATACACGCAGTATTTT. Residues: CASSLAVYTQYF.

This clonotype was seen a handful of times. This sequence joins TRBV25-1 and TRBJ1-2; D remains unclear. CDR3 length: 16 residues. With 4 bases removed from V and 4 bases from J, the gap between germline ends came to 19 bases. Germline V CDR1 and CDR2: MGHDK, SYGVNS. CDR3 DNA: TGTGCCAGCAGTGGCCTCGACTCGGCCTCCATCTATGGCTACACCTTC. It is translated as CASSGLDSASIYGYTF.

The V gene is TRBV20-1, the J gene TRBJ2-7, with TRBD2 matching over 8 bases. The germline V gene encodes CDR1 DFQATT and CDR2 SNEGSKA (reference sequence). J was trimmed by 5 bases and V by 5 bases; bases with no gene match: 11. CDR3 length equals 14 residues. The CDR3 DNA follows: TGCAGTGCTGGGCCTGGCGGGAGGATGAACGAGCAGTACTTC. It specifies CSAGPGGRMNEQYF.

Many counts were recorded for this clonotype. The chain has TRBV29-1 and TRBJ1-1, with 7 bases matching TRBD1. With 7 bases clipped from V and 3 bases from J, the junction kept 5 bases outside the gene matches. Germline lookup yields CDR1 SQVTM and CDR2 ANQGSEA. This CDR3 region has 12 residues. The CDR3 bases are TGCAGCGCCCGGGACAGTGACACTGAAGCTTTCTTT. The encoded protein is CSARDSDTEAFF. The whole variable domain, remainder taken from reference TRBV29-1 and TRBJ1-1, is SAVISQKPSRDICQRGTSLTIQCQVDSQVTMMFWYRQQPGQSLTLIATANQGSEATYESGFVIDKFPISRPNLTFSTLTVSNMSPEDSSIYLCSARDSDTEAFFGQGTRLTVV.

There are a few counts of this clonotype. This chain connects TRBV12-3 or TRBV12-4 to TRBJ2-7; possibly TRBD1 for D (6 bases). CDR3 size: 14 residues. V lost 6 bases, J lost 6 bases, and 18 bases lay in between. CDR3 nucleotide sequence: TGTGCCAGCAGACGGACAGTCCAAGTTTCCGAGCAGTACTTC. It codes for CASRRTVQVSEQYF.

At least ten counts were recorded for this clonotype. This CDR3 reads CASSWGQRETQYF. The DNA for the CDR3 is TGTGCCAGCAGCTGGGGACAGCGGGAGACCCAGTACTTC. The rearrangement uses TRBV7-6 and TRBJ2-5; 7 bases are a match to TRBD1. V shed 4 bases, J shed 5 bases, and the junction held 4 bases outside the gene matches. Per the germline V gene, CDR1 is SGHVS and CDR2 is FNYEAQ. The CDR3 has 13 amino acids.

This clonotype was picked up a small number of times. The chain combines TRBV28 with TRBJ1-4, with D tentatively TRBD1 (5 bases). Germline-derived CDR1 and CDR2 are MDHEN and SYDVKM. This CDR3 spans 18 amino acids. The ends were cut back, 6 bases at V and 0 bases at J, with 20 bases in the middle. The CDR3 DNA reads as TGTGCCAGCAGGCCATCAGGGAGGGGCCAAGCAACTAATGAAAAACTGTTTTTT. This translates into CASRPSGRGQATNEKLFF.

There are many counts of this clonotype. V gene TRBV7-2 combines with J gene TRBJ1-6, with 10 bases fitting TRBD1. The CDR3 covers 14 residues. Trimming took 4 bases from V and 10 from J; bases not matched to a gene: 4. CDR1 and CDR2 (germline): SGHTA, FQGNSA. This CDR3 reads CASSSRDRGSPLHF. Here the CDR3 DNA reads TGTGCCAGCAGCTCCCGGGACAGGGGCTCACCCCTCCACTTT. Using reference TRBV7-2 and TRBJ1-6 for the parts outside the CDR3, the full variable domain is GAGVSQSPSNKVTEKGKDVELRCDPISGHTALYWYRQSLGQGLEFLIYFQGNSAPDKSGLPSDRFSAERTGGSVSTLTIQRTQQEDSAVYLCASSSRDRGSPLHFGNGTRLTVT.

This chain links TRBV11-2 with TRBJ2-7, with 9 nucleotides matching TRBD1. Germline V gene lookup returns CDR1 SGHAT and CDR2 FQNNGV. V was clipped by 5 bases and J by 4 bases; unmatched bases: 6. This CDR3 region has 14 residues. DNA of the CDR3: TGTGCCAGCAGCAACCGGGACAGGGCTTACGAGCAGTACTTC. Encoded protein: CASSNRDRAYEQYF.

This clonotype has a count of ten or more. The chain recombines TRBV12-3 or TRBV12-4 with TRBJ2-7; D is unresolved. Trimming removed 1 base at V and 2 bases at J, with 9 bases between. The CDR3 length is 14 residues. The CDR3 coding sequence is TGTGCCAGCAGTTTAGTCGGAGTGACCTACGAGCAGTACTTC. The encoded protein is CASSLVGVTYEQYF.

This clonotype was picked up a small number of times. The J gene is TRBJ1-1, the V gene TRBV3-1; D unresolved. CDR3 length: 16 amino acids. Trimming stripped 0 bases from V and 1 base from J, with 12 bases between. Germline-derived CDR1 and CDR2 are LGHDT and YNNKEL (reference sequence). The CDR3 DNA follows: TGTGCCAGCAGCCAAGAGTCCGAGTGGAAGAACACTGAAGCTTTCTTT. Residues: CASSQESEWKNTEAFF.

This rearrangement joins TRBV9 to TRBJ2-2, with TRBD2 as a possible D gene (5 bases). The length of the CDR3 is 15 residues. CDR1 SGDLS and CDR2 YYNGEE come from the germline V gene. V was pared by 0 bases and J by 4 bases, with 10 bases between. CDR3 DNA sequence: TGTGCCAGCAGCGTAGAGGGAGTGGCCACCGGGGAGCTGTTTTTT. Its translation is CASSVEGVATGELFF.

The chain uses TRBV4-3 and TRBJ1-2; TRBD1 aligns across 10 bases. The CDR3 is 15 amino acids. V was pared by 0 bases and J by 8 bases, with 6 bases of the junction left unmatched. Germline loops: CDR1 LGHNA, CDR2 YSLEER. The DNA of the CDR3 is TGCGCCAGCAGCCAAGATGCAGGACAGGGGGTCGGCTACACCTTC. Translated, it gives CASSQDAGQGVGYTF.

The sample holds many counts of this clonotype. J is TRBJ2-7 and V is TRBV25-1; tentative D call: TRBD1 (6 bases). Trimming shortened V by 6 bases and J by 5 bases, and 14 bases separated the two germline ends. This CDR3 has 13 amino acids. CDR1 is MGHDK and CDR2 is SYGVNS in the germline V gene. Here the CDR3 reads CASSISQGNEQYF. For the CDR3, the DNA is TGTGCCAGCAGCATCTCCCAGGGGAACGAGCAGTACTTC.